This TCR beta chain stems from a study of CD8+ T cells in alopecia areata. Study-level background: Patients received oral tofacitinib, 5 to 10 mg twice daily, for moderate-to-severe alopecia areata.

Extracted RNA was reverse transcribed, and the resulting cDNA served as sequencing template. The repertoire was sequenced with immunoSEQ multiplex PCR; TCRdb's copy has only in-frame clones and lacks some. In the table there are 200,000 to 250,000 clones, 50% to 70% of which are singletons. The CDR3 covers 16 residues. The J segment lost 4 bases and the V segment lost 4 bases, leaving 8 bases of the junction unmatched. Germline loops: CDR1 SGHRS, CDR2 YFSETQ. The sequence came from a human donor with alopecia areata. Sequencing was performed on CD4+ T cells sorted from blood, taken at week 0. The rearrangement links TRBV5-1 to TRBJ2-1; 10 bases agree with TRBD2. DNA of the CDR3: TGCGCCAGCAGCCCCGGACTAGCGGCTTCATACAATGAGCAGTTCTTC. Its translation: CASSPGLAASYNEQFF.